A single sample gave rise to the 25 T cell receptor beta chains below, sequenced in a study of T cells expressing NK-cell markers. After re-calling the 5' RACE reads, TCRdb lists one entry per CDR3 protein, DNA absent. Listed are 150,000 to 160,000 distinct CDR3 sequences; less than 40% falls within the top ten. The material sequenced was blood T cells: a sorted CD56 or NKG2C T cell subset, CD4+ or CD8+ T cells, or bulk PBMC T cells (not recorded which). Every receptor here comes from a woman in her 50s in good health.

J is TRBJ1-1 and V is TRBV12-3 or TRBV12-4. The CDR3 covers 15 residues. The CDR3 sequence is CASGSIKALNTEAFF.

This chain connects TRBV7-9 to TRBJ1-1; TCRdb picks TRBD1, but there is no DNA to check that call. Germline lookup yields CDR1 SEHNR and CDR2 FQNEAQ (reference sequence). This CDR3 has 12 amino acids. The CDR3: CASSLGAAEAFF.

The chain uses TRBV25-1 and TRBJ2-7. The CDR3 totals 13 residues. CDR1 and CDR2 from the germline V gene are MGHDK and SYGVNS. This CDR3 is CASKSDSSYEQYF.

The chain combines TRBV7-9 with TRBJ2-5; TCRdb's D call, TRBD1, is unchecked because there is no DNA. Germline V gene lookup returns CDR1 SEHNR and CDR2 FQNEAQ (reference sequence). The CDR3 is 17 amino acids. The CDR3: CASSALGQALTQETQYF. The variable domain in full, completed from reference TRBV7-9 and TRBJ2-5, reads DTGVSQNPRHKITKRGQNVTFRCDPISEHNRLYWYRQTLGQGPEFLTYFQNEAQLEKSRLLSDRFSAERPKGSFSTLEIQRTEQGDSAMYLCASSALGQALTQETQYFGPGTRLLVL.

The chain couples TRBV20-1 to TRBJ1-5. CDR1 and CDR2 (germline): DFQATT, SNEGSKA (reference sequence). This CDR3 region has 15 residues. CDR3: CSARDPREYGQPQHF.

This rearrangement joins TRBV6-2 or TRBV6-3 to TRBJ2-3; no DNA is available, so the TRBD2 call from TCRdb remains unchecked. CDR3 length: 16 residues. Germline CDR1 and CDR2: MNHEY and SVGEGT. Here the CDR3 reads CASSYHQGLAGDKQYF.

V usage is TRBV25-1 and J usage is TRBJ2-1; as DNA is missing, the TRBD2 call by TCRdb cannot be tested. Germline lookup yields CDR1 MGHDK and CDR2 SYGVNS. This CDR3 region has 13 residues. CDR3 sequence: CASGTSGYNEQFF.

Here the CDR3 reads CASSVGTVSEQYF. The V gene is TRBV27, the J gene TRBJ2-7; without DNA, the TCRdb call of TRBD1 cannot be checked. The CDR3 consists of 13 residues. Germline V gene sequence: CDR1 MNHEY, CDR2 SMNVEV (reference sequence).

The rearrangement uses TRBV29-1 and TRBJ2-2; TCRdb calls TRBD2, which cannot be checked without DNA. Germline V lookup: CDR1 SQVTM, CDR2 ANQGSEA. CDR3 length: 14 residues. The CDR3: CSVVWLAGSGELFF.

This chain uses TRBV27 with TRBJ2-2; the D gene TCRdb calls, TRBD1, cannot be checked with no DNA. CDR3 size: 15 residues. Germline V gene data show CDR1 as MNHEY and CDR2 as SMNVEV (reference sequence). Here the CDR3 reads CASSLSQGNTGELFF.

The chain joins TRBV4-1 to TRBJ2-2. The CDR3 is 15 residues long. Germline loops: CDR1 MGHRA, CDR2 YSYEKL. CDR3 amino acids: CASSQDPVDTGELFF.

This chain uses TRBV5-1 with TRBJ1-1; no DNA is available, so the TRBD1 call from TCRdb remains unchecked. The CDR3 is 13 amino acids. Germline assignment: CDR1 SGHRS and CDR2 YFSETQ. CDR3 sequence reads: CASSPDTNTEAFF. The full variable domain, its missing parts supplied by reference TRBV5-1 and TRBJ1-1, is KAGVTQTPRYLIKTRGQQVTLSCSPISGHRSVSWYQQTPGQGLQFLFEYFSETQRNKGNFPGRFSGRQFSNSRSEMNVSTLELGDSALYLCASSPDTNTEAFFGQGTRLTVV.

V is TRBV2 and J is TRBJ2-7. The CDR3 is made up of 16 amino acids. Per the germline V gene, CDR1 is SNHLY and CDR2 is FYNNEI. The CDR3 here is CASSEAYRSPSYEQYF.

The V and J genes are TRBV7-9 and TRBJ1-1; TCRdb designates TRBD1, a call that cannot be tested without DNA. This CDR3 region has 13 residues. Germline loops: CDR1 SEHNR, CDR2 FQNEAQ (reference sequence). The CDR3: CASRSPRGTEAFF. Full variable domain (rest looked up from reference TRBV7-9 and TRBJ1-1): DTGVSQNPRHKITKRGQNVTFRCDPISEHNRLYWYRQTLGQGPEFLTYFQNEAQLEKSRLLSDRFSAERPKGSFSTLEIQRTEQGDSAMYLCASRSPRGTEAFFGQGTRLTVV.

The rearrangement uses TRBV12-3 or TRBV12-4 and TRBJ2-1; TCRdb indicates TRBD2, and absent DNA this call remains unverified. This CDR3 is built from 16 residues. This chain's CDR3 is CASSLTPPPNYNEQFF.

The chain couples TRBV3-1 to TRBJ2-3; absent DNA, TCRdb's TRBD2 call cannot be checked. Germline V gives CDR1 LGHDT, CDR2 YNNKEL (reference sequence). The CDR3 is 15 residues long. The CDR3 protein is CASSQGVGGVDTQYF.

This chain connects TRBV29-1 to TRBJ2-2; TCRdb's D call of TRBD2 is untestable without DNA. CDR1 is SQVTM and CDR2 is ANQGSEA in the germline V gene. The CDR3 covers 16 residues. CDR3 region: CSVSGLAGLNTGELFF.

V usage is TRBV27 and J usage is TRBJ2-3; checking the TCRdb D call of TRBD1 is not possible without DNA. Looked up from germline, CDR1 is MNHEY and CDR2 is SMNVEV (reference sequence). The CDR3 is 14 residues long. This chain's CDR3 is CAIAPRDGGDTQYF.

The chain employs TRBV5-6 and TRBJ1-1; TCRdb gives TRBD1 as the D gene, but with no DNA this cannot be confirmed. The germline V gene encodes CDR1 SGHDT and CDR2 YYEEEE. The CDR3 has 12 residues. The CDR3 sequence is CASSSLGAEAFF.

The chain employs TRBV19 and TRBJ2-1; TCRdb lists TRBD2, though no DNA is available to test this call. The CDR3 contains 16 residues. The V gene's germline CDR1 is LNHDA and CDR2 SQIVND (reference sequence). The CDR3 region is CASSIGGRAHYNEQFF.

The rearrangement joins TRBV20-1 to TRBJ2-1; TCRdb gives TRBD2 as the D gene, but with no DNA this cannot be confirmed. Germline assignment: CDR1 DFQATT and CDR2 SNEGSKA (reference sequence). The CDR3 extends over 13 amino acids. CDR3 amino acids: CSARDASGSEQFF.

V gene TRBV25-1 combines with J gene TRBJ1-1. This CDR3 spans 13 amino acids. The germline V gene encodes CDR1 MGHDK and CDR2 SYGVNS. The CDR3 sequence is CASSPIRGDEAFF. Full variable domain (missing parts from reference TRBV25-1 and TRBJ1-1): EADIYQTPRYLVIGTGKKITLECSQTMGHDKMYWYQQDPGMELHLIHYSYGVNSTEKGDLSSESTVSRIRTEHFPLTLESARPSHTSQYLCASSPIRGDEAFFGQGTRLTVV.

CDR3 region: CASSPERFHNEQFF. V and J are TRBV18 and TRBJ2-1; TCRdb designates TRBD2, a call that cannot be tested without DNA. The CDR3 runs to 14 residues. From germline, CDR1 is KGHSH and CDR2 LQKENI. Looking up the rest from reference TRBV18 and TRBJ2-1 gives the full variable domain: NAGVMQNPRHLVRRRGQEARLRCSPMKGHSHVYWYRQLPEEGLKFMVYLQKENIIDESGMPKERFSAEFPKEGPSILRIQQVVRGDSAAYFCASSPERFHNEQFFGPGTRLTVL.

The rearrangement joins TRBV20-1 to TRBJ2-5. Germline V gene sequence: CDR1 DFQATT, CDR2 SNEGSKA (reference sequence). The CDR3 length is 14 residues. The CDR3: CSARDVRVQETQYF.

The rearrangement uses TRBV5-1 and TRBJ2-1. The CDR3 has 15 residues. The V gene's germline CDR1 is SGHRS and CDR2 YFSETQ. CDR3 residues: CASSLSGNSYNEQFF. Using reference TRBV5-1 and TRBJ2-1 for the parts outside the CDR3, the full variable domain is KAGVTQTPRYLIKTRGQQVTLSCSPISGHRSVSWYQQTPGQGLQFLFEYFSETQRNKGNFPGRFSGRQFSNSRSEMNVSTLELGDSALYLCASSLSGNSYNEQFFGPGTRLTVL.